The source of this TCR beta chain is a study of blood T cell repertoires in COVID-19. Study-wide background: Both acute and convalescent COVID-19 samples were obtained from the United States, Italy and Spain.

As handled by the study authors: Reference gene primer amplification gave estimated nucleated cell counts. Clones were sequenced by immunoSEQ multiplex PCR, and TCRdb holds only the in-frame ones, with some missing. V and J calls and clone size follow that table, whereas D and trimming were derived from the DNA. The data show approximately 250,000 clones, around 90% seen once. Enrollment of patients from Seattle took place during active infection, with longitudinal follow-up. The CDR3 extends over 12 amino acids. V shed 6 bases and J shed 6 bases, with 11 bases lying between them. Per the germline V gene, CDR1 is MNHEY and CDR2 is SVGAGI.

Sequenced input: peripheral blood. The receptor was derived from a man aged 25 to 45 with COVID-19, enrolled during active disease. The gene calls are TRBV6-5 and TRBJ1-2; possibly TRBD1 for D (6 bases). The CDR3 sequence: CASRVTGHGYTF. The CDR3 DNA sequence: TGTGCCAGCAGAGTAACAGGGCATGGCTACACCTTC.